This T cell receptor (beta chain) was sequenced during a study of T cell responses to AZD1222 COVID-19 vaccine. Study conclusions and caveats: Repertoires were collected only later (after the peak T cell response had occurred). Clonal diversity may have been underestimated, and the donors were mostly white British, with more females than males. Regions left unmutated in variants are reportedly the target of nearly half of spike-specific TCRs.

Assay: immunoSEQ multiplex PCR; the TCRdb copy retains only in-frame clones and omits some. The data hold 130,000 to 150,000 clones, with 85% to 95% observed a single time. CDR3 length equals 15 residues. V lost 1 base to trimming and J lost 0 bases, with 9 bases between them. Per germline, CDR1 MNHNS and CDR2 SASEGT. Details on this clone: Its specificity is not known.

The sequencing used peripheral blood, collected after recovery from COVID-19. The gene calls are TRBV6-1 and TRBJ1-1; unclear D gene. This receptor was taken from an adult who had recovered from COVID-19. CDR3 sequence reads: CASSEVTTLNTEAFF. CDR3 coding DNA: TGTGCCAGCAGTGAAGTTACGACGTTGAACACTGAAGCTTTCTTT.